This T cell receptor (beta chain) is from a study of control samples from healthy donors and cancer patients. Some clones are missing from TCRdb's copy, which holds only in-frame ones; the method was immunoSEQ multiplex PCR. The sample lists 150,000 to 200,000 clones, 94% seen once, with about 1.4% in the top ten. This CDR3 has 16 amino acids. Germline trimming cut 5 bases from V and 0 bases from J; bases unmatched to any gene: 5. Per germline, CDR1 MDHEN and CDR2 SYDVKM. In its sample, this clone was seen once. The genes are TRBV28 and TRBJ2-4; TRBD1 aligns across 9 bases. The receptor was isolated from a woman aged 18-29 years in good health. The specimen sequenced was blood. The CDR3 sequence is CASSEQGARAKNIQYF. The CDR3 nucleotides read TGTGCCAGCAGTGAACAGGGGGCGCGAGCCAAAAACATTCAGTACTTC.